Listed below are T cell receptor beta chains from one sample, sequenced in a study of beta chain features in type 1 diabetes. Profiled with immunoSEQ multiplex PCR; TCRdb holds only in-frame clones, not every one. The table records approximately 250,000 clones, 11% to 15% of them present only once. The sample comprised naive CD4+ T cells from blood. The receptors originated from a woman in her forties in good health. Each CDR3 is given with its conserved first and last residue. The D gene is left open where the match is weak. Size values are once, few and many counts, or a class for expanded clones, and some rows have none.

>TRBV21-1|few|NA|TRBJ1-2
CASSMNREPNYGYTF
TGTGCCAGCAGCATGAACAGGGAACCTAACTATGGCTACACCTTC
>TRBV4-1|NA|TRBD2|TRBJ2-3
CASSQEIRRGGSTDTQYF
TGCGCCAGCAGCCAAGAAATTCGGCGGGGGGGAAGCACAGATACGCAGTATTTT
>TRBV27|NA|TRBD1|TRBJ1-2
CASSFRDRGSYGYTF
TGTGCCAGCAGTTTCCGGGACAGGGGGAGTTATGGCTACACCTTC
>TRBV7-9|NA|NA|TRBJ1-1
CASSLYGAGGTEAFF
TGTGCCAGCAGCCTTTATGGGGCCGGGGGCACTGAAGCTTTCTTT
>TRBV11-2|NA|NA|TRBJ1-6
CASSLSLGKKESPLHF
TGTGCCAGCAGCTTATCTCTGGGCAAGAAAGAATCACCCCTCCACTTT
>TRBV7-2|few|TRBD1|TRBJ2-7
CASSSQRDSYEQYF
TGTGCCAGCAGCTCCCAGAGGGACAGCTACGAGCAGTACTTC
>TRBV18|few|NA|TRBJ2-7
CASSPPGLGYEQYF
TGTGCCAGCTCACCACCGGGACTCGGTTACGAGCAGTACTTC
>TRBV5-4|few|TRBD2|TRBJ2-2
CASSLELAGAGTGELFF
TGTGCCAGCAGCTTGGAGCTAGCGGGGGCGGGGACCGGGGAGCTGTTTTTT
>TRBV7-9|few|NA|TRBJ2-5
CASSLPDSNQETQYF
TGTGCCAGCAGCTTACCAGACAGCAACCAAGAGACCCAGTACTTC
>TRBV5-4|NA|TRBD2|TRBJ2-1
CASSFSGLAGGPSYNEQFF
TGTGCCAGCAGCTTTTCGGGACTAGCGGGGGGGCCTTCATACAATGAGCAGTTCTTC
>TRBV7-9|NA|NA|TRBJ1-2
CASSLSRGDSYGYTF
TGTGCCAGCAGCTTATCCCGAGGAGACTCCTATGGCTACACCTTC
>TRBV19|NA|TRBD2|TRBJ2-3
CASGGAPSYTDTQYF
TGTGCCAGCGGGGGGGCCCCTTCTTACACAGATACGCAGTATTTT
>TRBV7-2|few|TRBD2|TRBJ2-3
CASSPLAEDTQYF
TGTGCCAGCAGTCCTCTAGCGGAGGATACGCAGTATTTT
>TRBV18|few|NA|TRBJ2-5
CASSPVHVQGQETQYF
TGTGCCAGCTCACCAGTTCATGTACAGGGCCAAGAGACCCAGTACTTC
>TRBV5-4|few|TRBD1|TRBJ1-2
CASSRNRGYDYGYTF
TGTGCCAGCAGCCGAAACAGGGGCTACGACTATGGCTACACCTTC
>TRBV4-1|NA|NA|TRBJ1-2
CASSQGFLWRGGNGYTF
TGCGCCAGCAGCCAAGGGTTTCTATGGAGGGGCGGTAATGGCTACACCTTC
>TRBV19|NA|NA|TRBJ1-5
CASSIIGGVQPQHF
TGTGCCAGTAGTATTATCGGGGGAGTTCAGCCCCAGCATTTT
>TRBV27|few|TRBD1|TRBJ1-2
CASSLSTGAADFYGYTF
TGTGCCAGCAGTTTATCGACAGGGGCCGCCGACTTCTATGGCTACACCTTC
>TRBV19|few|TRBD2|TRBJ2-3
CASRDLGGGADTQYF
TGTGCCAGTAGAGATCTCGGCGGGGGGGCAGATACGCAGTATTTT
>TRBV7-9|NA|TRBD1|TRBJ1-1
CASSQGGTEAFF
TGTGCCAGCAGCCAGGGGGGCACTGAAGCTTTCTTT
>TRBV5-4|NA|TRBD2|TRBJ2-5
CASSLGGGKETQYF
TGTGCCAGCAGCTTGGGCGGGGGGAAAGAGACCCAGTACTTC
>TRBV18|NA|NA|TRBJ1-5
CASSPPSSTGRQPQHF
TGTGCCAGCTCACCACCGTCAAGTACGGGGAGACAGCCCCAGCATTTT
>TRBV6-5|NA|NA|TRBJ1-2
CASSYSRQAYGYTF
TGTGCCAGCAGTTACTCAAGACAAGCTTATGGCTACACCTTC
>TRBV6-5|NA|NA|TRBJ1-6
CASSYRGYNSPLHF
TGTGCCAGCAGTTACAGGGGGTACAATTCACCCCTCCACTTT
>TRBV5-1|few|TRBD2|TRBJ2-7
CASSLLAGGEQYF
TGCGCCAGCAGCTTGTTAGCGGGTGGTGAGCAGTACTTC
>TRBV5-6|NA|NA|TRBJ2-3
CASSDDYSTDTQYF
TGTGCCAGCAGCGACGACTACAGCACAGATACGCAGTATTTT
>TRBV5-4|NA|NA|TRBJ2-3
CASSPPERASTDTQYF
TGTGCCAGCAGCCCCCCGGAGAGGGCGAGCACAGATACGCAGTATTTT
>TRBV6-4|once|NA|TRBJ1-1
CASSDSNAVWTEAFF
TGTGCCAGCAGTGACTCCAACGCGGTTTGGACTGAAGCTTTCTTT
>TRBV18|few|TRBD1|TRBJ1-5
CASSPGTEYSNQPQHF
TGTGCCAGTTCCCCCGGGACAGAATATAGCAATCAGCCCCAGCATTTT
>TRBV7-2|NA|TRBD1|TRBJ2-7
CASSLVGTESYEQYF
TGTGCCAGCAGCTTAGTGGGGACAGAGTCCTACGAGCAGTACTTC
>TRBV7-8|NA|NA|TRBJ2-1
CASSPGSVNEQFF
TGTGCCAGCAGCCCGGGGTCCGTCAATGAGCAGTTCTTC
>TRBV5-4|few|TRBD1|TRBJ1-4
CASSGGQGGATNEKLFF
TGTGCCAGCAGCGGTGGACAGGGCGGGGCAACTAATGAAAAACTGTTTTTT
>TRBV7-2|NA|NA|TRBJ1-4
CASSLKGDVEKLFF
TGTGCCAGCAGCTTAAAAGGGGATGTGGAAAAACTGTTTTTT
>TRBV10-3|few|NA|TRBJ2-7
CATAGEGGKSYEQYF
TGTGCCACGGCCGGGGAGGGGGGAAAATCCTACGAGCAGTACTTC
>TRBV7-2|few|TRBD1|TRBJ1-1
CASSLRQGAGEAFF
TGTGCCAGCAGCTTGCGACAGGGGGCCGGTGAAGCTTTCTTT
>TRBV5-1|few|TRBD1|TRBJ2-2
CASSSYGTVVTGELFF
TGCGCCAGCAGCTCGTACGGGACAGTGGTCACCGGGGAGCTGTTTTTT
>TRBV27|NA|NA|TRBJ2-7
CASSLFLGLVHEQYF
TGTGCCAGCAGTTTGTTCCTGGGCCTGGTACACGAGCAGTACTTC
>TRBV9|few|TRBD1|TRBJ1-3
CASSLGQATGNTIYF
TGTGCCAGCAGCCTTGGACAGGCCACTGGAAACACCATATATTTT
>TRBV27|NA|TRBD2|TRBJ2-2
CASSYRTSGITGELFF
TGTGCCAGCAGTTATCGGACTAGCGGTATCACCGGGGAGCTGTTTTTT
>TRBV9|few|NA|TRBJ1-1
CASSVGVERNTEAFF
TGTGCCAGCAGCGTAGGGGTGGAGCGGAACACTGAAGCTTTCTTT
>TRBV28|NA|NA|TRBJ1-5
CASSFRVGSNQPQHF
TGTGCCAGCAGTTTCAGGGTAGGGAGCAATCAGCCCCAGCATTTT
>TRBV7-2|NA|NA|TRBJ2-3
CASSKGLVLDTQYF
TGTGCCAGCAGCAAAGGACTGGTCCTGGATACGCAGTATTTT
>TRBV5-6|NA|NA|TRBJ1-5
CASSLGEGTLGQPQHF
TGTGCCAGCAGCTTGGGGGAGGGGACCCTAGGTCAGCCCCAGCATTTT
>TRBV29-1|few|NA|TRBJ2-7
CSVVLDRPYEQYF
TGCAGCGTTGTGTTGGACAGACCATACGAGCAGTACTTC
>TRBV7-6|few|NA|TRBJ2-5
CASSVRPGTAQETQYF
TGTGCCAGCAGCGTTCGGCCCGGGACTGCTCAAGAGACCCAGTACTTC
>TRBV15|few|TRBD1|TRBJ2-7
CATSRRGTGNEQYF
TGTGCCACCAGCCGAAGGGGGACAGGCAACGAGCAGTACTTC
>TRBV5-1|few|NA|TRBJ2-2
CASSFGQPNTGELFF
TGCGCCAGCAGCTTTGGGCAACCGAACACCGGGGAGCTGTTTTTT
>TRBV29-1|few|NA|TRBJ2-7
CSVANQYEQYF
TGCAGCGTTGCCAACCAGTACGAGCAGTACTTC
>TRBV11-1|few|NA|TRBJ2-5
CASSPYQETQYF
TGTGCCAGCAGCCCGTACCAAGAGACCCAGTACTTC
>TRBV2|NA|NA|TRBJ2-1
CASTPSREQFF
TGTGCCAGCACCCCTAGCCGAGAGCAGTTCTTC
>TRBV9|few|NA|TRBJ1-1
CASSVTPRTEAFF
TGTGCCAGCAGCGTAACCCCCAGAACTGAAGCTTTCTTT
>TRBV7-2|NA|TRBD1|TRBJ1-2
CASSLGTGNGYTF
TGTGCCAGCAGCTTAGGGACAGGCAATGGCTACACCTTC
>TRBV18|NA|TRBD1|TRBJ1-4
CASSPRISGQPTNEKLFF
TGTGCCAGCTCACCACGGATCTCGGGACAGCCAACTAATGAAAAACTGTTTTTT
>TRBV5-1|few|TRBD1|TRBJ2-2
CASSRQDRGRNTGELFF
TGCGCCAGCAGCCGGCAGGACAGGGGGCGCAACACCGGGGAGCTGTTTTTT
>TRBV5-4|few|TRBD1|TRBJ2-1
CASSPTGSNLDEQFF
TGTGCCAGCAGCCCGACAGGGTCCAATTTGGATGAGCAGTTCTTC
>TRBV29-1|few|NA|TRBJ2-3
CSVVDPGDTQYF
TGCAGCGTTGTTGACCCCGGGGATACGCAGTATTTT
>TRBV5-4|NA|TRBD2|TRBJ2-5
CASSLRSGGAETQYF
TGTGCCAGCAGCTTAAGGAGCGGGGGGGCGGAGACCCAGTACTTC
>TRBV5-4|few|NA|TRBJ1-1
CASSPEVMNTEAFF
TGTGCCAGCAGCCCCGAGGTGATGAACACTGAAGCTTTCTTT
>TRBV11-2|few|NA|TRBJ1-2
CASSLDRQARSYGYTF
TGTGCCAGCAGCTTAGATCGACAGGCCCGCTCCTATGGCTACACCTTC
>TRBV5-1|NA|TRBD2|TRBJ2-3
CASSSYPLSGAFTDTQYF
TGCGCCAGCAGCTCCTACCCCTTGAGCGGGGCGTTCACAGATACGCAGTATTTT